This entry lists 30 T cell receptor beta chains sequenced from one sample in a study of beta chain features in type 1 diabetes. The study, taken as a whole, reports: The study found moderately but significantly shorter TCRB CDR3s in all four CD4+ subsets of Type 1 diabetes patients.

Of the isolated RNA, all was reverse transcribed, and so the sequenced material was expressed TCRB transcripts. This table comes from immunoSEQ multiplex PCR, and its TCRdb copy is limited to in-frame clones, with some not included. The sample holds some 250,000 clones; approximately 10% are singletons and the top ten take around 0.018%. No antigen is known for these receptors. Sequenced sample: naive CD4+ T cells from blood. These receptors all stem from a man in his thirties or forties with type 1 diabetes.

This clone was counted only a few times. The CDR3 DNA reads as TGTGCCAGCAGCCAAGAGGGGGGGAGCTCCTACAATGAGCAGTTCTTC. This gives the protein CASSQEGGSSYNEQFF. This chain joins TRBV14 and TRBJ2-1, with TRBD2 identical over 7 bases. The CDR3 has 16 amino acids. V was clipped by 0 bases and J by 0 bases; unmatched bases: 2. Germline assignment: CDR1 SGHDN and CDR2 FVKESK.

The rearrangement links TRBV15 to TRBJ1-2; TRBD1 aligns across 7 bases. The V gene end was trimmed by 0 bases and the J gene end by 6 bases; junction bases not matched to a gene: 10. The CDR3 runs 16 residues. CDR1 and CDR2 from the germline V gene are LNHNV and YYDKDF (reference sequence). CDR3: CATSRDLGTAQHGYTF. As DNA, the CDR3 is TGTGCCACCAGCAGAGATCTTGGGACAGCCCAGCATGGCTACACCTTC.

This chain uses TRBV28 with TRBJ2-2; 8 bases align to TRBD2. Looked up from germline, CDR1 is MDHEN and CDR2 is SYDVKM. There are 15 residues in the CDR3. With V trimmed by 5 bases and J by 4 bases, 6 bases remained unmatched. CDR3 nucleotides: TGTGCCAGCAGTCCCTGGGCGGGGGGCACCGGGGAGCTGTTTTTT. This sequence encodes CASSPWAGGTGELFF. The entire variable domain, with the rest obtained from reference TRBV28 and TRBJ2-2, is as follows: DVKVTQSSRYLVKRTGEKVFLECVQDMDHENMFWYRQDPGLGLRLIYFSYDVKMKEKGDIPEGYSVSREKKERFSLILESASTNQTSMYLCASSPWAGGTGELFFGEGSRLTVL.

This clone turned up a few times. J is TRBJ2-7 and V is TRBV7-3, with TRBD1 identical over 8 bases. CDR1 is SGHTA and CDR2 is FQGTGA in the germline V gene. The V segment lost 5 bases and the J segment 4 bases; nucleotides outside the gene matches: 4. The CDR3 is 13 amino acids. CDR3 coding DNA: TGTGCCAGCAGCGTAAACAGGGGGTACGAGCAGTACTTC. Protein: CASSVNRGYEQYF.

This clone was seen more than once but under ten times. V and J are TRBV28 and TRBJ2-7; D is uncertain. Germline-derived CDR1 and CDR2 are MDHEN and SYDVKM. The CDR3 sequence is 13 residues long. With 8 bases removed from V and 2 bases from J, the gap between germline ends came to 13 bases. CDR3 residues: CASGSGVPYEQYF. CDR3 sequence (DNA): TGTGCCAGCGGGTCGGGTGTACCCTACGAGCAGTACTTC.

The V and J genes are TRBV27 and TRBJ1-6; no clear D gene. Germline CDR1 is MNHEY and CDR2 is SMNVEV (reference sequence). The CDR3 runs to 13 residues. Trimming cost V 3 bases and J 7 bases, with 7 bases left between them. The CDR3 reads CASSFAQNSPLHF. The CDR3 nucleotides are TGTGCCAGCAGTTTTGCGCAAAATTCACCCCTCCACTTT.

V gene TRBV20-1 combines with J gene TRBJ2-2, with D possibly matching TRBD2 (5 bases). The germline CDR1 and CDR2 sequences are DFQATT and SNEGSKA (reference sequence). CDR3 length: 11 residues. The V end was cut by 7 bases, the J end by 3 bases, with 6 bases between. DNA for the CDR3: TGCAGTGTGGGAGACACCGGGGAGCTGTTTTTT. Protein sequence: CSVGDTGELFF.

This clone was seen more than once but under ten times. The CDR3 here is CASSHYYSGTLSYEQYF. The CDR3 nucleotides are TGCGCCAGCAGCCATTACTACTCCGGGACACTTTCCTACGAGCAGTACTTC. This chain joins TRBV4-3 and TRBJ2-7; D may be TRBD1 (6 bases). V was clipped by 3 bases and J by 1 base, with 19 bases between them. There are 17 residues in the CDR3. The germline V gene encodes CDR1 LGHNA and CDR2 YSLEER.

The CDR3 region is CASGTSSGGETQYF. In DNA, the CDR3 is TGTGCTAGTGGTACATCTAGCGGCGGAGAGACCCAGTACTTC. The V gene is TRBV12-5, the J gene TRBJ2-5; 7 nucleotides match TRBD2. Germline V gene lookup returns CDR1 LGHNT and CDR2 FRNRAP. The trim removed 5 bases at V and 4 bases at J, leaving 7 bases unmatched. The CDR3 is 14 residues long.

CDR3 amino acids: CASTRGPRDTEAFF. CDR3 DNA sequence: TGTGCCAGCACCAGAGGCCCGAGGGACACTGAAGCTTTCTTT. This sequence joins TRBV6-5 and TRBJ1-1; unclear D gene. V was trimmed by 7 bases and J by 3 bases, leaving 15 bases between them. This CDR3 is built from 14 residues. Germline-derived CDR1 and CDR2 are MNHEY and SVGAGI.

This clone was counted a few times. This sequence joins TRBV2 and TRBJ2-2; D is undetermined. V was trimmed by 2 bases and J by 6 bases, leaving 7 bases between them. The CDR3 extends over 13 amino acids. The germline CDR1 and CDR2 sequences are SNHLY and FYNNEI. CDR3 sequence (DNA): TGTGCCAGCAGTGAAATCGTATCCGGGGAGCTGTTTTTT. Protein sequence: CASSEIVSGELFF.

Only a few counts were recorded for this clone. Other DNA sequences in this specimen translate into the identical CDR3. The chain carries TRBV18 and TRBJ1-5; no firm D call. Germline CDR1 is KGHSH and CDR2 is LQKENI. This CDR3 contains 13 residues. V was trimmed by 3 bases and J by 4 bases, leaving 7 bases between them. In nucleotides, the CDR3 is TGTGCCAGCTCACCCGGTGCTAATCAGCCCCAGCATTTT. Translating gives CASSPGANQPQHF.

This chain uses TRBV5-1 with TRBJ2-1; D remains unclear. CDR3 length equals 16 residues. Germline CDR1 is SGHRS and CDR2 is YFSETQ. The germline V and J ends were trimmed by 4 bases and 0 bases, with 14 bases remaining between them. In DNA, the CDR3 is TGCGCCAGCAGCCCCGCTGGGCGAACCTCCTACAATGAGCAGTTCTTC. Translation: CASSPAGRTSYNEQFF.

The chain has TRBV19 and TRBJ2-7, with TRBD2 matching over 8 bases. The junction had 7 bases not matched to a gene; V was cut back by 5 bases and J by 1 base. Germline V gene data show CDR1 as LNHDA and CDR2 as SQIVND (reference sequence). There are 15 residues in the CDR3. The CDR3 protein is CASSLRGALSYEQYF. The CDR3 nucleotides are TGTGCCAGTAGTCTGCGGGGGGCCCTATCCTACGAGCAGTACTTC.

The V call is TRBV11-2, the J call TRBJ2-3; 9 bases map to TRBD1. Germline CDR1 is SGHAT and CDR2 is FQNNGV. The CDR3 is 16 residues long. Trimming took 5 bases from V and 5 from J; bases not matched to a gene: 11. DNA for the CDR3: TGTGCCAGCAGCCCTGGTGACAGGGGGTATTTAGATACGCAGTATTTT. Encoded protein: CASSPGDRGYLDTQYF.

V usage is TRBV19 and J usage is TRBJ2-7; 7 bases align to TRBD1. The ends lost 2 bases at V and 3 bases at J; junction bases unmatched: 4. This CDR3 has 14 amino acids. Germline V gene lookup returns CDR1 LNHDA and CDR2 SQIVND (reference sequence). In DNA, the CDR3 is TGTGCCAGTAGTATATGGGACAGCAGCTACGAGCAGTACTTC. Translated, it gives CASSIWDSSYEQYF.

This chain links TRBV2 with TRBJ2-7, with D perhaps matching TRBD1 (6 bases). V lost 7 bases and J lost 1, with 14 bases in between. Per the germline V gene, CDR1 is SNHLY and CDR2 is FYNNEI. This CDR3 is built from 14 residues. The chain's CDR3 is CASNQGSWSYEQYF. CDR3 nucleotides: TGTGCCAGCAATCAGGGGTCCTGGTCCTACGAGCAGTACTTC.

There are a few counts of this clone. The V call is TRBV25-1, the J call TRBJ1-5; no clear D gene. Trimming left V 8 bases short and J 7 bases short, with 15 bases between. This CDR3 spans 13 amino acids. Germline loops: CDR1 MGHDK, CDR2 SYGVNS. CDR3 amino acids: CASVIISGQPQHF. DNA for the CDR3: TGTGCCAGCGTAATCATATCGGGACAGCCCCAGCATTTT.

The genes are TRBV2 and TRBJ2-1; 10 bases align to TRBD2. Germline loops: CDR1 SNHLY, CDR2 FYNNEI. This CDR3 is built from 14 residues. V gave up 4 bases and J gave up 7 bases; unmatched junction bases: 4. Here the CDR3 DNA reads TGTGCCAGCAGTGTACTAGCGGGGCGGAATGAGCAGTTCTTC. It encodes CASSVLAGRNEQFF. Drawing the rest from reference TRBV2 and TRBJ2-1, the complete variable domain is EPEVTQTPSHQVTQMGQEVILRCVPISNHLYFYWYRQILGQKVEFLVSFYNNEISEKSEIFDDQFSVERPDGSNFTLKIRSTKLEDSAMYFCASSVLAGRNEQFFGPGTRLTVL.

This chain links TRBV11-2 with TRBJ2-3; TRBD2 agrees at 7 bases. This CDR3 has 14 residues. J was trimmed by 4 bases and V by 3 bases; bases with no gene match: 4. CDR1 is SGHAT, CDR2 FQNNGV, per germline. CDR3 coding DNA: TGTGCCAGCAGCTTGAGACTAGCAGCAGATACGCAGTATTTT. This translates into CASSLRLAADTQYF.

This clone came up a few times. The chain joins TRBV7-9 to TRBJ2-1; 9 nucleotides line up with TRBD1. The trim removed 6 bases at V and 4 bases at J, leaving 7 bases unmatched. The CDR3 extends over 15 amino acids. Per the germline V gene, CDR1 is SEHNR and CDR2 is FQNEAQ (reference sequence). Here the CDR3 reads CASSFGTGPYNEQFF. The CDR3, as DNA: TGTGCCAGCAGTTTTGGGACAGGGCCTTACAATGAGCAGTTCTTC.

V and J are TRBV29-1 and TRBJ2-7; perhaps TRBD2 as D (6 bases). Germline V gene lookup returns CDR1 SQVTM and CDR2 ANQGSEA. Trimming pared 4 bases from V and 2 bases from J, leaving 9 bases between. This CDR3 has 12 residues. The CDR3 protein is CSVGGETYEQYF. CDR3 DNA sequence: TGCAGCGTTGGGGGGGAAACCTACGAGCAGTACTTC.

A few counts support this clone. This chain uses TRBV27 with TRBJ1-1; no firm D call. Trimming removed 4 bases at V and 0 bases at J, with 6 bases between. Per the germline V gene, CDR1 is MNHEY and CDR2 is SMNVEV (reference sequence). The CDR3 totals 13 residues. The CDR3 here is CASSWALNTEAFF. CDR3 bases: TGTGCCAGCAGTTGGGCCTTGAACACTGAAGCTTTCTTT.

The CDR3 spells CASSRWTDANYGYTF. For the CDR3, the DNA is TGTGCCAGCAGCCGTTGGACAGATGCTAACTATGGCTACACCTTC. The V and J genes are TRBV6-1 and TRBJ1-2; D possibly corresponds to TRBD1 (6 bases). This CDR3 is 15 amino acids long. V lost 6 bases and J 0 bases, leaving 14 bases between the germline ends. In germline, CDR1 is MNHNS, CDR2 SASEGT.

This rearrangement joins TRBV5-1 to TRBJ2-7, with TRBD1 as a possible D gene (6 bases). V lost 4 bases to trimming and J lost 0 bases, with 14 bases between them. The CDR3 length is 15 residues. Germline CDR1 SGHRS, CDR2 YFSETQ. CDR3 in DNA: TGCGCCAGCAGCATCGGCCGGGACACCTCCTACGAGCAGTACTTC. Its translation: CASSIGRDTSYEQYF.

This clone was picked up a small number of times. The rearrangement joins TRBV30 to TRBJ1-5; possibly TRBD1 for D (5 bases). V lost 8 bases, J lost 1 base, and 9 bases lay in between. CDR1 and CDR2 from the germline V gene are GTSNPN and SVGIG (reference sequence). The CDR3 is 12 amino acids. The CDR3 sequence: CAGGGSNQPQHF. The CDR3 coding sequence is TGTGCCGGGGGGGGAAGCAATCAGCCCCAGCATTTT.

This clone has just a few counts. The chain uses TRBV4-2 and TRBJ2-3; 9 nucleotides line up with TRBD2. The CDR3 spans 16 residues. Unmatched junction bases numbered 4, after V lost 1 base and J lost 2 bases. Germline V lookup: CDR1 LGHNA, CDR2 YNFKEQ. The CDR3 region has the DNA TGTGCCAGCAGCCAAGGGACTAGCGACCCCACAGATACGCAGTATTTT. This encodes CASSQGTSDPTDTQYF.

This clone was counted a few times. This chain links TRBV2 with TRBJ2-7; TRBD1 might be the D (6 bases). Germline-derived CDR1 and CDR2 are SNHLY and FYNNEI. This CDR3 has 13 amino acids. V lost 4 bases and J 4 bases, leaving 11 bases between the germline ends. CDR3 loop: CASSAGTPYEQYF. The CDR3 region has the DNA TGTGCCAGCAGTGCCGGGACACCTTACGAGCAGTACTTC.

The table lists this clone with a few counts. The DNA of the CDR3 is TGCGCCAGCAGCTCCGGACAGGGGATTGCTGGCTACACCTTC. The encoded protein is CASSSGQGIAGYTF. V and J are TRBV5-1 and TRBJ1-2; 9 bases match TRBD1. This CDR3 has 14 residues. Germline lookup yields CDR1 SGHRS and CDR2 YFSETQ. Trimming removed 3 bases from V and 7 bases from J; junction bases left unmatched: 7.

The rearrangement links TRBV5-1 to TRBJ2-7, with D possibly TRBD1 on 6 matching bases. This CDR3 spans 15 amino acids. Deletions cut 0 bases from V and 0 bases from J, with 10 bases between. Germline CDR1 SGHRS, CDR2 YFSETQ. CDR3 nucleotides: TGCGCCAGCAGCTTGGTCGCAGGGGACTCCTACGAGCAGTACTTC. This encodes CASSLVAGDSYEQYF.